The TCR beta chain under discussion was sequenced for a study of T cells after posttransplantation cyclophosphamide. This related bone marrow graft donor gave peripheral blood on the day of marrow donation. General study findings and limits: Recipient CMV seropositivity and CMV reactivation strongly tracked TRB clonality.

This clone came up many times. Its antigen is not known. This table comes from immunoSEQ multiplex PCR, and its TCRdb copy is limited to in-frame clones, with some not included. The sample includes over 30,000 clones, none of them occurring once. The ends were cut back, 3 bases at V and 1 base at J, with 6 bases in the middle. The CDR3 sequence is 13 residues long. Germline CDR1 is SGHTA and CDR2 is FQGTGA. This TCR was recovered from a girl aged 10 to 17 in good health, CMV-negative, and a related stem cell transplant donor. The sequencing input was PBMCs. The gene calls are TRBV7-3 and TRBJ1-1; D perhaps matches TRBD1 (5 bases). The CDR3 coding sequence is TGTGCCAGCAGCTTTCAGGGGAACACTGAAGCTTTCTTT. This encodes CASSFQGNTEAFF.